A single sample gave rise to the 24 T cell receptor beta chains below, sequenced in a study of somatic mutations in cytotoxic T cells in rheumatoid arthritis. This table comes from immunoSEQ multiplex PCR, and its TCRdb copy is limited to in-frame clones, with some not included. This table holds about 18,000 clones, 82% found once. The specimen was CD8+ T cells sorted from blood. These receptors originate from a woman aged 50 to 65 in good health.

The gene calls are TRBV6-1 and TRBJ2-3; 7 bases agree with TRBD1. The CDR3 runs 15 residues. V was clipped by 2 bases and J by 5 bases; unmatched bases: 7. The germline V gene encodes CDR1 MNHNS and CDR2 SASEGT. The CDR3 sequence: CASSETGADLDTQYF. The CDR3 region has the DNA TGTGCCAGCAGTGAAACAGGGGCGGATTTAGATACGCAGTATTTT.

CDR3 sequence: CASSATGEGTEAFF. DNA for the CDR3: TGTGCCAGCAGTGCTACAGGGGAGGGCACTGAAGCTTTCTTT. The genes are TRBV6-5 and TRBJ1-1, with 7 bases identical to TRBD1. The germline CDR1 and CDR2 sequences are MNHEY and SVGAGI. Trimming cost V 5 bases and J 4 bases; bases outside gene matches: 7. This CDR3 spans 14 amino acids.

To note about this clone: Other DNA sequences in the sample encode the same CDR3. The CDR3 DNA sequence: TGCGCCAGCAGCCAAGTTCCCGGGAGCTCCTACGAGCAGTACTTC. The encoded protein is CASSQVPGSSYEQYF. The chain recombines TRBV4-1 with TRBJ2-7, with D perhaps matching TRBD2 (6 bases). CDR3 length: 15 amino acids. Deletions cut 1 base from V and 0 bases from J, with 10 bases between. The germline V gene encodes CDR1 MGHRA and CDR2 YSYEKL.

The chain is built from TRBV4-3 and TRBJ2-7; 10 positions agree with TRBD2. The germline gives CDR1 LGHNA, CDR2 YSLEER. This CDR3 is built from 15 residues. J was trimmed by 4 bases and V by 2 bases; bases with no gene match: 5. The CDR3 DNA sequence: TGCGCCAGCAGCCAAACACTAGCGGGGAATTACGAGCAGTACTTC. Amino acids: CASSQTLAGNYEQYF.

This clone is medium-sized. This chain uses TRBV6-1 with TRBJ2-1, with D tentatively TRBD2 (6 bases). Looked up from germline, CDR1 is MNHNS and CDR2 is SASEGT. The CDR3 loop spans 15 amino acids. The V gene lost 1 base and the J gene lost 0 bases, with 7 bases spanning the gap. The CDR3 is CASSEEAGSYNEQFF. CDR3 DNA sequence: TGTGCCAGCAGTGAAGAAGCGGGCTCCTACAATGAGCAGTTCTTC.

The chain joins TRBV4-1 to TRBJ1-3, with a weak D call TRBD1 (5 bases). The V gene lost 4 bases and the J gene lost 0 bases, with 16 bases spanning the gap. The CDR3 runs 17 residues. CDR1 MGHRA and CDR2 YSYEKL come from the germline V gene. DNA of the CDR3: TGCGCCAGCAGCCTCCCCGCACAGGCAAGCTCTGGAAACACCATATATTTT. As protein: CASSLPAQASSGNTIYF.

The rearrangement uses TRBV30 and TRBJ2-7; D might be TRBD2 (6 bases). The V end lost 2 bases, the J end lost 2 bases, and 13 bases lay between the germline ends. This CDR3 contains 14 residues. The germline V gene has CDR1 GTSNPN and CDR2 SVGIG (reference sequence). CDR3 sequence (DNA): TGTGCCTGGAGTACCCTTACGGGGGCCTACGAGCAGTACTTC. This gives the protein CAWSTLTGAYEQYF.

The rearrangement joins TRBV4-1 to TRBJ1-1; 7 nucleotides agree with TRBD1. The junction had 13 bases not matched to a gene; V was cut back by 4 bases and J by 2 bases. The CDR3 runs to 17 residues. Germline CDR1 and CDR2: MGHRA and YSYEKL. DNA for the CDR3: TGCGCCAGCAGCCCGGGACAGATCCAGGGATCAAACACTGAAGCTTTCTTT. Its protein is CASSPGQIQGSNTEAFF.

V and J are TRBV28 and TRBJ2-7, with D tentatively TRBD2 (6 bases). From germline, CDR1 is MDHEN and CDR2 SYDVKM. The CDR3 runs 12 residues. The V end was cut by 4 bases, the J end by 6 bases, with 10 bases between. The CDR3 DNA reads as TGTGCCAGCAGTTCCTCCGGGGGCGAGCAGTACTTC. Residues: CASSSSGGEQYF.

This clone has just a few counts. The rearrangement links TRBV5-3 to TRBJ1-5; 7 bases map to TRBD1. TRBV5-3 is given ORF status, its function remaining uncertain. V lost 3 bases, J lost 2 bases, and 8 bases stayed unmatched. The CDR3 consists of 16 residues. The chain's CDR3 is CARSSRQGGGNQPQHF. CDR3 nucleotides: TGTGCCAGAAGCTCCAGACAGGGTGGCGGCAATCAGCCCCAGCATTTT.

V and J are TRBV4-1 and TRBJ2-5; 7 bases are a match to TRBD1. The V gene end was trimmed by 1 base and the J gene end by 2 bases; junction bases not matched to a gene: 1. The CDR3 sequence is 14 residues long. Per the germline V gene, CDR1 is MGHRA and CDR2 is YSYEKL. The CDR3 is CASSQATGQETQYF. Here the CDR3 DNA reads TGCGCCAGCAGCCAAGCGACAGGGCAAGAGACCCAGTACTTC.

The rearrangement joins TRBV7-2 to TRBJ2-7; 9 bases are a match to TRBD1. V gave up 5 bases and J gave up 7 bases; unmatched junction bases: 12. The germline CDR1 and CDR2 sequences are SGHTA and FQGNSA. CDR3 size: 15 residues. CDR3 bases: TGTGCCAGCAGCCACCGGGACAGGGTCGCAGAGGAGCAGTACTTC. This translates into CASSHRDRVAEEQYF.

The rearrangement joins TRBV7-4 to TRBJ2-2; a weak D match, TRBD1 (6 bases). Trimming stripped 2 bases from V and 5 bases from J, with 6 bases between. Germline V gene data show CDR1 as SGHVT and CDR2 as SQSDAQ. The CDR3 totals 13 residues. The CDR3 here is CASSLTGTGELFF. The CDR3 DNA is TGTGCCAGCAGCTTAACAGGGACCGGGGAGCTGTTTTTT.

This chain links TRBV4-3 with TRBJ1-4; TRBD1 matches 8 bases. Per germline, CDR1 LGHNA and CDR2 YSLEER. The CDR3 consists of 17 residues. V trimming: 4 bases; J trimming: 4 bases; junction bases outside the gene matches: 11. The CDR3 DNA is TGCGCCAGCAGCCGTGTGGAGAACAGGGGGTATAATGAAAAACTGTTTTTT. The encoded protein is CASSRVENRGYNEKLFF.

CDR3 region: CATSSDRHTDTQYF. The CDR3 DNA follows: TGTGCCACCAGCTCGGACAGGCACACAGATACGCAGTATTTT. The V and J genes are TRBV15 and TRBJ2-3; TRBD1 agrees at 7 bases. This CDR3 has 14 residues. V gave up 5 bases and J gave up 2 bases; unmatched junction bases: 4. Germline CDR1 LNHNV, CDR2 YYDKDF (reference sequence).

V usage is TRBV13 and J usage is TRBJ1-1, with D possibly TRBD1 on 6 matching bases. V dropped 3 bases and J dropped 4 bases, with 12 bases sitting between them. The CDR3 is 14 amino acids. Germline V gives CDR1 PRHDT, CDR2 FYEKMQ (reference sequence). The chain's CDR3 is CASSFTGYGTEAFF. CDR3 DNA sequence: TGTGCCAGCAGCTTTACAGGGTATGGCACTGAAGCTTTCTTT.

The chain recombines TRBV27 with TRBJ2-7, with D unresolved. Trimming cost V 2 bases and J 6 bases, with 11 bases left between them. Germline V gene sequence: CDR1 MNHEY, CDR2 SMNVEV (reference sequence). The CDR3 contains 13 residues. The CDR3 DNA is TGTGCCAGCAGTTTAGTCGGCCAGGTCGAGCAGTACTTC. As protein: CASSLVGQVEQYF.

This rearrangement joins TRBV19 to TRBJ1-1; 10 bases align to TRBD1. Per germline, CDR1 LNHDA and CDR2 SQIVND (reference sequence). The CDR3 is 15 residues long. The V gene end was trimmed by 9 bases and the J gene end by 5 bases; junction bases not matched to a gene: 12. The CDR3 sequence: CASWTGGPPWTEAFF. The CDR3 DNA is TGTGCCAGCTGGACAGGGGGACCCCCTTGGACTGAAGCTTTCTTT.

The genes are TRBV6-1 and TRBJ2-2; D may match TRBD1 or TRBD2 (6 bases each). Trimming pared 11 bases from V and 7 bases from J, leaving 20 bases between. Germline CDR1 reads MNHNS; CDR2 reads SASEGT. The CDR3 consists of 14 residues. The CDR3: CAHREPGEGGELFF. The CDR3 bases are TGTGCCCACAGGGAGCCGGGGGAAGGCGGGGAGCTGTTTTTT.

In nucleotides, the CDR3 is TGTGCCAGCAGTTACTCGAGACTTTATGGCTACACCTTC. Translating gives CASSYSRLYGYTF. The chain joins TRBV6-5 to TRBJ1-2; D call uncertain. The V end was cut by 0 bases, the J end by 5 bases, with 7 bases between. This CDR3 spans 13 amino acids. Looked up from germline, CDR1 is MNHEY and CDR2 is SVGAGI.

V usage is TRBV27 and J usage is TRBJ2-5; 13 bases agree with TRBD2. The CDR3 has 17 residues. Trimming at V came to 5 bases and at J to 5 bases, leaving 11 bases not matched to a gene. Germline CDR1 is MNHEY and CDR2 is SMNVEV (reference sequence). The CDR3 is CASSPTTSGRALETQYF. In DNA form, the CDR3 reads TGTGCCAGCAGTCCCACCACTAGCGGGAGGGCCTTGGAGACCCAGTACTTC.

The chain joins TRBV2 to TRBJ2-1; possibly TRBD1 for D (6 bases). This CDR3 spans 16 amino acids. Trimming shortened V by 4 bases and J by 5 bases, and 18 bases separated the two germline ends. From germline, CDR1 is SNHLY and CDR2 FYNNEI. In DNA, the CDR3 is TGTGCCAGCAGTGTCCCCTCCAGGGGCCAAGACAATGAGCAGTTCTTC. This encodes CASSVPSRGQDNEQFF.

As regards this clone: Germline and junction disagree at one end, which may indicate a read error. V gene TRBV27 combines with J gene TRBJ2-1; 11 bases line up with TRBD2. The length of the CDR3 is 14 residues. The germline V gene encodes CDR1 MNHEY and CDR2 SMNVEV (reference sequence). Written as DNA, the CDR3 is TGTGCCAGCACTTTAGCGGGGGGGCACAATGAGCAGTTCTTC. As protein: CASTLAGGHNEQFF.

The chain uses TRBV11-2 and TRBJ2-1; D is perhaps TRBD1 (5 bases). Trimming cost V 5 bases and J 3 bases, with 14 bases left between them. There are 15 residues in the CDR3. Germline V gene lookup returns CDR1 SGHAT and CDR2 FQNNGV. The CDR3, as DNA: TGTGCCAGCAGCCCGACAGACCTATTCTACAATGAGCAGTTCTTC. Translation gives CASSPTDLFYNEQFF.